A selection of T cell receptor beta chains follows, all from one sample in a study of blood T cell repertoires in COVID-19. Measured with immunoSEQ multiplex PCR; TCRdb has only the in-frame clones, and not every one. Seen here are 200,000 to 250,000 clones, under 85% observed once, and the top ten hold under 2%. Source material: PBMCs or T cells enriched from blood (not recorded which). The source of these receptors is a man aged 55 to 70 who had recovered from COVID-19. CDR3s include the opening cysteine and the closing phenylalanine or tryptophan. The order of the fields is J gene, clone size, V gene, D gene, CDR3 DNA, CDR3 protein. The D gene is left open where the match is weak. For some rows the clone size is stated as once, few or many, or as a class when expanded; others skip it.

>TRBJ1-2|.|TRBV19|.
TGTGCCAGTAGTATAGATGGCGGGGGCGGAACTGGCTACACCTTC
CASSIDGGGGTGYTF
>TRBJ2-1|.|TRBV12-5|.
TGTGCTAGTGGTTTGGTGCGCCTGGGGGGGCGGTCCCGTGGGAATGAGCAGTTCTTC
CASGLVRLGGRSRGNEQFF
>TRBJ2-2|.|TRBV9|.
TGTGCCAGCAGCGCCCCTCAGGGGCAGACGAACACCGGGGAGCTGTTTTTT
CASSAPQGQTNTGELFF
>TRBJ1-1|.|TRBV6-5|TRBD1
TGTGCCAGCAGTCGACAGGGTGGCACTGAAGCTTTCTTT
CASSRQGGTEAFF
>TRBJ2-1|.|TRBV29-1|.
TGCAGCGCCACGGGTTCAGCATACAATGAGCAGTTCTTC
CSATGSAYNEQFF
>TRBJ2-2|.|TRBV2|TRBD1
TGTGCCAGCAGTGATAGGGGGCCGGGCGGGGAGCTGTTTTTT
CASSDRGPGGELFF
>TRBJ2-3|.|TRBV3-1/TRBV3-2|TRBD2
TGTGCCAGCAGCCTCGGCTCTTGGCTAGCGGGAGACACAGATACGCAGTATTTT
CASSLGSWLAGDTDTQYF
>TRBJ2-7|few|TRBV6-1|.
TGTGCCAGCAGTGATGACAGGAAGAAAACCTACGAGCAGTACTTC
CASSDDRKKTYEQYF
>TRBJ2-1|few|TRBV7-8|.
TGTGCCAGCACCCGGACCGGGGAAGGGGGCAATGAGCAGTTCTTC
CASTRTGEGGNEQFF
>TRBJ1-3|.|TRBV5-1|.
TGCGCCAGCAGCTTGGGGGGCCCAACCTCTGGAAACACCATATATTTT
CASSLGGPTSGNTIYF
>TRBJ2-2|.|TRBV18|.
TGTGCCAGCTCACCTAGCACCGGGGAGCTGTTTTTT
CASSPSTGELFF
>TRBJ2-5|.|TRBV11-3|.
TGTGCCAGCAGCTTTGGACAGAAGTACCAAGAGACCCAGTACTTC
CASSFGQKYQETQYF
>TRBJ1-1|.|TRBV29-1|.
TGCAGCGTTGAGCGAGTGAACACTGAAGCTTTCTTT
CSVERVNTEAFF
>TRBJ2-2|.|TRBV7-9|.
TGTGCCAGCATGGGAGGAGGGGGCATCGGGGAGCTGTTTTTT
CASMGGGGIGELFF
>TRBJ2-6|.|TRBV4-1|TRBD1
TGCGCCAGCAGCCACGGACAGGGTGGTGGGGCCAACGTCCTGACTTTC
CASSHGQGGGANVLTF
>TRBJ1-1|.|TRBV3-1/TRBV3-2|.
TGTGCCAGCAGCCAAGATCCAGGCAACACTGAAGCTTTCTTT
CASSQDPGNTEAFF
>TRBJ1-1|once|TRBV6-5|.
TGTGCCAGCAGTTACAACCGAGACACTGAAGCTTTCTTT
CASSYNRDTEAFF
>TRBJ1-2|few|TRBV27|.
TGTGCCAGCAAACAGAATAACTATGGCTACACCTTC
CASKQNNYGYTF
>TRBJ1-1|.|TRBV5-1|TRBD1
TGCGCCAGCAGCTTGGCCGGGACAGACAACACTGAAGCTTTCTTT
CASSLAGTDNTEAFF
>TRBJ2-1|.|TRBV19|.
TGTGCCAGTAGTATAACAGGGACGCTCAATGAGCAGTTCTTC
CASSITGTLNEQFF
>TRBJ1-5|once|TRBV6-2/TRBV6-3|.
TGTGCCAGCAGTTACTCCGACATAGGGGGAATCAAAGGGAATCAGCCCCAGCATTTT
CASSYSDIGGIKGNQPQHF
>TRBJ1-3|few|TRBV14|.
TGTGCCAGCAGCGGGACACGCTCTGGAAACACCATATATTTT
CASSGTRSGNTIYF
>TRBJ1-1|.|TRBV4-3|.
TGCGCCAGCAGCCGTGGGCGGGCAGCCCCCCGCACTGAAGCTTTCTTT
CASSRGRAAPRTEAFF
>TRBJ2-7|.|TRBV6-5|TRBD1
TGTGCCAGCAGTTACTCCGACAGGGGCCCCGAGCAGTACTTC
CASSYSDRGPEQYF
>TRBJ2-7|.|TRBV13|TRBD2
TGTGCCAGCAGCAAGCGGGGGACTTCCTCCTACGAGCAGTACTTC
CASSKRGTSSYEQYF
>TRBJ1-5|.|TRBV7-9|.
TGTGCCAGCAGCTTAGGAGACAGCATAAATCAGCCCCAGCATTTT
CASSLGDSINQPQHF
>TRBJ2-7|.|TRBV29-1|TRBD1
TGCAGCGTCACCCGGGACAGCTACGAGCAGTACTTC
CSVTRDSYEQYF
>TRBJ2-5|.|TRBV6-5|TRBD1
TGTGCCAGCATACTGGACAGGGGAGAGACCCAGTACTTC
CASILDRGETQYF
>TRBJ2-1|.|TRBV5-1|.
TGCGCCAGCAGCCCCATCCCGAGTCGGGGGGCCATGAATGAGCAGTTCTTC
CASSPIPSRGAMNEQFF
>TRBJ1-1|.|TRBV18|.
TGTGCCAGCTCACCACGAAGGCAGGAGAACACTGAAGCTTTCTTT
CASSPRRQENTEAFF
>TRBJ2-7|once|TRBV7-9|.
TGTGCCAGCAGCTTATCACAGGGGAGGGAGCAGTACTTC
CASSLSQGREQYF
>TRBJ1-6|.|TRBV27|.
TGTGCCAGCAGTTTAAATTCGGGGACCCTCCACTTT
CASSLNSGTLHF
>TRBJ2-1|.|TRBV2|.
TGTGCCAGCAGGGACATAAATGAGCAGTTCTTC
CASRDINEQFF
>TRBJ1-4|.|TRBV15|.
TGTGCCACCAGCAGTGGCAGGGACTCAACTAATGAAAAACTGTTTTTT
CATSSGRDSTNEKLFF
>TRBJ2-7|.|TRBV10-2|TRBD2
TGCGCCAGTACGGGGGGGGCGAGCGAGCAGTACTTC
CASTGGASEQYF
>TRBJ2-1|.|TRBV30|TRBD1
TGTGCCTGGAGTGTACGATTCGGGACAGGGGGCTTACATGAGCAGTTCTTC
CAWSVRFGTGGLHEQFF
>TRBJ1-6|once|TRBV4-3|.
TGCGCCAGCAGCCTTCACAGCAGAGATAATTCACCCCTCCACTTT
CASSLHSRDNSPLHF
>TRBJ1-6|few|TRBV5-4|TRBD1
TGTGCCAGCAGCCGGGACAGGTATAATTCACCCCTCCACTTT
CASSRDRYNSPLHF
>TRBJ2-7|.|TRBV5-1|TRBD1
TGCGCCAGCAGCATACAGACAGGGGCCTACGAGCAGTACTTC
CASSIQTGAYEQYF
>TRBJ2-7|.|TRBV7-3|.
TGTGCCAGCAGCTTCCGGTCAGGGCCGGGCTACGAGCAGTACTTC
CASSFRSGPGYEQYF
>TRBJ2-7|.|TRBV7-2|.
TGTGCCAGCAGCTCCATAGGGGCAGTCTACGAGCAGTACTTC
CASSSIGAVYEQYF
>TRBJ2-7|.|TRBV7-2|TRBD1
TGTGCCAGCAGCACCCGGGACAGGGGGGCCCTCTACGAGCAGTACTTC
CASSTRDRGALYEQYF